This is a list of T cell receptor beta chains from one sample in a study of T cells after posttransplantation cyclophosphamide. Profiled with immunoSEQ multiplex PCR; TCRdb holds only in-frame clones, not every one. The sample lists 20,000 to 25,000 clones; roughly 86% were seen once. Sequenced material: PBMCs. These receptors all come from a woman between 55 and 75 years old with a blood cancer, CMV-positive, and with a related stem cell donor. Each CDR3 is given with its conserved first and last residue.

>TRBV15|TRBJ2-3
CATSRRRATDTQYF
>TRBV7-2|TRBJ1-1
CASSLAPGVKVNTEAFF
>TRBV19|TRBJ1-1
CASSIQGRKNTEAFF
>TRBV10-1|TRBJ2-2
CASSESIPRGTGELFF
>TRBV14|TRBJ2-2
CASSQQGPNTGELFF
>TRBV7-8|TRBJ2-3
CASSLFGLAGGSSTDTQYF
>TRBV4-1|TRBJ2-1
CASSPKGTSGYNEQFF
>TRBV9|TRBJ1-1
CASSGRTGLNTEAFF
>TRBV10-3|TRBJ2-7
CATGLAGGPEQYF
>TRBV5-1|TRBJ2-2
CASSSTGTSGKNTGELFF
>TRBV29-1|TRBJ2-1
CSVDRREYNNEQFF
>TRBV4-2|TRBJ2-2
CASSQDSSGGTGELFF
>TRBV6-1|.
CASSEALGQHF
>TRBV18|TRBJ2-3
CASSRTAAGTDTQYF
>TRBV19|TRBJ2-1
CASTTPGLASYNEQFF
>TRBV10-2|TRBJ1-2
CASSVQSYGYTF
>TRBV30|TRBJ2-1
CAWSVFERGEQFF
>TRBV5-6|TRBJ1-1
CASSYTRGTEAFF
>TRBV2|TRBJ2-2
CASSEGAGGAFGELFF
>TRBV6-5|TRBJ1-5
CASSKGQGAQPQHF
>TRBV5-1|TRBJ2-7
CASSLSSGDYEQYF
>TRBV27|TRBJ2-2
CASRGLAGVWTGELFF
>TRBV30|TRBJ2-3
CAWSQGSGTDTQYF
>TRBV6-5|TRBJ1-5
CASSRLQGSNQPQHF
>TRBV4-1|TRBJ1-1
CASSYSEGAFTEAFF
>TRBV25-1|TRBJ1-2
CASTNAGITNGGYTF
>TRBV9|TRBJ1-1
CASSAWHPEAFF
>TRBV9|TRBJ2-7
CASSNQRAPYEQYF
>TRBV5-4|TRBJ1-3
CASSPSGSGNTIYF
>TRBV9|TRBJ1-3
CASSDETGAGNTIYF
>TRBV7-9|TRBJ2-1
CASSLWETYNEQFF
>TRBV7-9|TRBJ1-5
CASVEGYSNQPQHF
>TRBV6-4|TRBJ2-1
CASSDSLVGGYNEQFF
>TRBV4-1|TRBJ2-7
CASSQGMTTGGMSEQYF
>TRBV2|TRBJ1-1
CAGPEARGVNTEAFF
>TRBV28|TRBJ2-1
CASSFGGGYNEQFF
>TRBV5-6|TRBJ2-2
CASSFTGGVTGELFF
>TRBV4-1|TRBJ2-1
CASSHTGTNSYNEQFF
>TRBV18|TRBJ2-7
CASSHSGSSKNEQYF
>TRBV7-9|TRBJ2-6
CASSPGRDPVSGANVLTF
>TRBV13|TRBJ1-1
CASSLDTMNTEAFF
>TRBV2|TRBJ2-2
CASGGLADLTGELFF
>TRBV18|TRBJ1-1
CASSLQGATEAFF
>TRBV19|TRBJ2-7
CASSIPSGSYHEQYF
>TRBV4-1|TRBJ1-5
CASSQVSRNQPQHF
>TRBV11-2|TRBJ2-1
CASSLALLAGGLEQFF
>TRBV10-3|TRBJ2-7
CAISDQSGINYEQYF
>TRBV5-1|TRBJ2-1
CASSLGPLGYNEQFF